The T cell receptor (beta chain) described here comes from a study of control samples from healthy donors and cancer patients. The protocol was immunoSEQ multiplex PCR, while the TCRdb copy is restricted to in-frame clones and leaves out a portion. The data contain about 150,000 clones, almost 90% of them seen just once; the ten biggest clones take up 1.5% to 2%. The CDR3 contains 19 residues. Germline CDR1 and CDR2: MNHNS and SASEGT. V lost 4 bases to trimming and J lost 14 bases; unmatched junction nucleotides: 25. V and J are TRBV6-1 and TRBJ2-3; 12 bases are shared with TRBD2. This receptor was identified in a young man in good health. Sequenced sample: blood. CDR3 loop: CASSAERSPITSGGPLPYF. The CDR3 DNA is TGTGCCAGCAGTGCGGAACGCAGCCCCATAACTAGCGGGGGGCCTTTACCGTATTTT.